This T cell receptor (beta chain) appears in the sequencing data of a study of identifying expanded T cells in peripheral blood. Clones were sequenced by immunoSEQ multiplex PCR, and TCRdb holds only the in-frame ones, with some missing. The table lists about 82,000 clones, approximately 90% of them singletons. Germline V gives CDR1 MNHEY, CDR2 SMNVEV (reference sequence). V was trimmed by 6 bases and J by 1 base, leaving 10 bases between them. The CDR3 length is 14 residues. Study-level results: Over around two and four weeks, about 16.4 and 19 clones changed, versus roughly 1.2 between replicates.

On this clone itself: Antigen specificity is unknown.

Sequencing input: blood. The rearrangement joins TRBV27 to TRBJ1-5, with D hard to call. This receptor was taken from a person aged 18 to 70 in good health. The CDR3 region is CASSRGRSNQPQHF. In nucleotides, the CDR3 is TGTGCCAGCAGCAGAGGACGGAGCAATCAGCCCCAGCATTTT.